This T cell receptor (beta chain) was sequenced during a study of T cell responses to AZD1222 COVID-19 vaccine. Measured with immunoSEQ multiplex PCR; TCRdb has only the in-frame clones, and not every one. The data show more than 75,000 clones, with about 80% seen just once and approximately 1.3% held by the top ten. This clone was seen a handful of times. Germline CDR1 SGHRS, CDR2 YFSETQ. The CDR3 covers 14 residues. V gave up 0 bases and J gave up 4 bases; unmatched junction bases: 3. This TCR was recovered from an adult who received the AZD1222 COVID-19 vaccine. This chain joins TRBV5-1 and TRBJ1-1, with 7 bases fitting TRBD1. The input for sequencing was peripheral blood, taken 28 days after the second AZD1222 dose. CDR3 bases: TGCGCCAGCAGCTTGGAGCAGGGGGTCACTGAAGCTTTCTTT. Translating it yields CASSLEQGVTEAFF.